These T cell receptor beta chains were read from a single sample in a study of T cell responses to AZD1222 COVID-19 vaccine. Clones were read by immunoSEQ multiplex PCR, and TCRdb kept only the in-frame ones, dropping some. The table lists roughly 80,000 clones, 90% of them singletons, with 2.5% to 4% in the top ten. The input for sequencing was peripheral blood, taken 28 days after the second AZD1222 dose. These receptors were taken from an adult who received the AZD1222 COVID-19 vaccine. Both conserved end residues are part of each CDR3. Each record gives: CDR3 protein, V gene, J gene.

CAWSERGQPQHF,TRBV30,TRBJ1-5
CASTYQGGQPQHF,TRBV19,TRBJ1-5
CASSEMGDSSYEQYF,TRBV6-1,TRBJ2-7
CASSSVALNYGYTF,TRBV7-9,TRBJ1-2
CASSGKLQRAGRGNQPQHF,TRBV21-1,TRBJ1-5
CASSLGGRPPAEQFF,TRBV7-2,TRBJ2-1
CASSPTRSGTGIYEQYF,TRBV27,TRBJ2-7
CASSVDRANYGYTF,TRBV2,TRBJ1-2
CASSPDQGAGQPQHF,TRBV4-1,TRBJ1-5
CASSPDRAHEAFF,TRBV11-2,TRBJ1-1
CSASTGGGSYGYTF,TRBV20-1,TRBJ1-2
CASSPLAGLGWEQYF,TRBV6-5,TRBJ2-3
CASRSGGYNEQFF,TRBV12-3/TRBV12-4,TRBJ2-1
CASSLRTGNNEQFF,TRBV18,TRBJ2-1
CASSQEPLGYTF,TRBV3-1/TRBV3-2,TRBJ1-2
CASSQDSSRTEAFF,TRBV5-4,TRBJ1-1
CASSQDMRGVDYGYTF,TRBV4-2,TRBJ1-2
CASSQPGQETQYF,TRBV4-1,TRBJ2-5
CASSVDEGRGYTF,TRBV9,TRBJ1-2
CASSSSGGVNEQFF,TRBV28,TRBJ2-1
CASSYSDTQYF,TRBV5-6,TRBJ2-3
CASSVGTVYNEQFF,TRBV9,TRBJ2-1
CASSPDYEQYF,TRBV12-3/TRBV12-4,TRBJ2-7
CASSHFNRGEAFF,TRBV7-6,TRBJ1-1